This T cell receptor (beta chain) was obtained from a study of PD-1 blockade in classical Hodgkin lymphoma. Time point of the sample: newly diagnosed, previously untreated cHL patient sample. Magnetic negative selection served to purify CD4+ T cells out of PBMCs that had been thawed. Comparison came from newly diagnosed, untreated classical Hodgkin lymphoma PBMCs. The CDR3 length is 14 residues. V lost 10 bases to trimming and J lost 0 bases, with 15 bases between them. CDR1 SGHNT and CDR2 YYREEE come from the germline V gene (reference sequence). Here immunoSEQ multiplex PCR was the method, and the copy in TCRdb shows in-frame clones only, minus some. The repertoire holds 20,000 to 25,000 clones, with more than 85% as singletons.

Sequenced input: CD4+ T cells from blood. The TCR comes from a human donor with classical Hodgkin lymphoma. The J gene is TRBJ2-3, the V gene TRBV5-4, with D perhaps being TRBD1 or TRBD2 (5 bases each). The CDR3 region has the DNA TGTGCCTCCTCCCGGGGCGGGAGCACAGATACGCAGTATTTT. As protein: CASSRGGSTDTQYF.